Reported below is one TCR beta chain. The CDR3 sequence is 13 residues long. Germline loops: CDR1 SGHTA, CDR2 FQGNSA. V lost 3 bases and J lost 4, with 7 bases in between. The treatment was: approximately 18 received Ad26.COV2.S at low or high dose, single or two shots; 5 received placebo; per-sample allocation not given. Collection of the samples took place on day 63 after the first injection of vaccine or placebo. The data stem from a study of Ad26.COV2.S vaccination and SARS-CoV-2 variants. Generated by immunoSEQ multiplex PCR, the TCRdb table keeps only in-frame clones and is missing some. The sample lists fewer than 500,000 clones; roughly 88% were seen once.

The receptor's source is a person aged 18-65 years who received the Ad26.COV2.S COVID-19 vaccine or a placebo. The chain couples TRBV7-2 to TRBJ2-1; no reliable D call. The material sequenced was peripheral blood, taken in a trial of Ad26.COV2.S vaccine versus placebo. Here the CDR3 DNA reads TGTGCCAGCAGCTTTACAGCTTACAATGAGCAGTTCTTC. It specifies CASSFTAYNEQFF. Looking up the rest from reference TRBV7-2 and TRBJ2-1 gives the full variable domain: GAGVSQSPSNKVTEKGKDVELRCDPISGHTALYWYRQSLGQGLEFLIYFQGNSAPDKSGLPSDRFSAERTGGSVSTLTIQRTQQEDSAVYLCASSFTAYNEQFFGPGTRLTVL.